The rows below give T cell receptor beta chains drawn from one sample of a study of response to subunit inactivated influenza vaccine. MiXCR was run by TCRdb on the RT-PCR reads, yielding one entry per CDR3 protein. Of about 580,000 distinct CDR3 sequences in the sample, around 13% were seen once. The source material was PBMCs from blood, sampled less than 13 days after vaccination. These receptors were obtained from a middle-aged man who received an inactivated influenza vaccine. Each CDR3 is given with its conserved first and last residue. D genes are given only for firm matches. A row's size may be missing; if present it is once, few, many or a size class.

v_call	clone_size	j_call	d_call	cdr3_nt	cdr3_aa
TRBV10-3	NA	TRBJ1-5	TRBD1	TGTGCCATCAGCCCTTCCGGGACAGGGGGCCATTTTAGCAATCAGCCCCAGCATTTT	CAISPSGTGGHFSNQPQHF
TRBV12-3/TRBV12-4	NA	TRBJ1-6	NA	TGTGCCAGCAGTCCCGGACACCGTGACTCCTATAATTCACCCCTCCACTTT	CASSPGHRDSYNSPLHF
TRBV5-1	NA	TRBJ1-1	NA	TGCGCCAGCAGCGTTCGACGTGTTGACACTGAAGCTTTCTTT	CASSVRRVDTEAFF
TRBV27	NA	TRBJ2-3	NA	TGTGCCAGCAGTTCCCACAGGGAAGATACGCAGTATTTT	CASSSHREDTQYF
TRBV20-1	many	TRBJ2-5	NA	TGCAGTGCTAAGTCTAACCCCGGTGTAGCCCAGTACTTC	CSAKSNPGVAQYF
TRBV12-3/TRBV12-4	NA	TRBJ2-1	TRBD2	TGTGCCAGCAGACCAAGCGGGGGGGGTTACAATGAGCAGTTCTTC	CASRPSGGGYNEQFF
TRBV4-2	NA	TRBJ2-3	NA	TGTGCCAGCAGCGTTGGTCAGGGGGGGAGCACAGATACGCAGTATTTT	CASSVGQGGSTDTQYF
TRBV7-2	many	TRBJ2-1	TRBD2	TGTGCCAGCAGCTTGACTAGCGGGCGAAATGAGCAGTTCTTC	CASSLTSGRNEQFF
TRBV13	NA	TRBJ1-1	NA	TGTGCCAGCATGAGGACAGATAACACTGAAGCTTTCTTT	CASMRTDNTEAFF
TRBV2	NA	TRBJ1-2	NA	TGTGCCAGCAGTGGGGACCTCGAAAGGGGCTACACCTTC	CASSGDLERGYTF
TRBV4-3	many	TRBJ2-1	NA	TGCGCCAGCAGCGATGACTGGGGCCCGGGATTCGAGCAGTTCTTC	CASSDDWGPGFEQFF
TRBV10-3	NA	TRBJ2-3	NA	TGTGCCATCAGGCAACAGGGTCCGCGCACAGATACGCAGTATTTT	CAIRQQGPRTDTQYF
TRBV6-1	NA	TRBJ2-1	TRBD2	TGTGCCAGCAGTGCACCCGGACTAGCGCTTGAGCAGTTCTTC	CASSAPGLALEQFF
TRBV6-5	NA	TRBJ1-6	TRBD1	TGTGCCAGCAGTTATATCACACAGGGGCGTTCACCCCTCCACTTT	CASSYITQGRSPLHF
TRBV20-1	few	TRBJ2-3	NA	TGCAGTGCCCAGAGCAAGAGGAGGGGCACAGATACGCAGTATTTT	CSAQSKRRGTDTQYF
TRBV20-1	NA	TRBJ2-6	NA	TGCAGTGCTGCCCTGACACCCGGGGCCAACGTCCTGACTTTC	CSAALTPGANVLTF
TRBV20-1	few	TRBJ2-2	TRBD2	TGCAGTGCCACGACTAGCGGGAGCTTGGGGGAGCTGTTTTTT	CSATTSGSLGELFF
TRBV7-8	NA	TRBJ1-1	NA	TGTGCCAGCAGCATTTCCAGGGTGCCCACTGAAGCTTTCTTT	CASSISRVPTEAFF
TRBV20-1	NA	TRBJ2-7	NA	TGCAGTGCTGGAGAAGGGGGGCCTAGGGACTACGAGCAGTACTTC	CSAGEGGPRDYEQYF
TRBV20-1	few	TRBJ2-5	TRBD2	TGCAGTGCTAGAGGACGAGCGGGGGAGCAAGAGACCCAGTACTTC	CSARGRAGEQETQYF
TRBV6-1	few	TRBJ1-3	NA	TGTGCCAGCAGTGATCCGGGACGGACCTTCACCATATATTTT	CASSDPGRTFTIYF
TRBV11-2	NA	TRBJ2-4	NA	TGTGCCAGCAGTCGCGGCGGGGCACTAGCCAAAAACATTCAGTACTTC	CASSRGGALAKNIQYF
TRBV28	NA	TRBJ2-7	NA	TGTGCCAGCAGAGGTCTAGCGAGTTTCTCCTACGAGCAGTACTTC	CASRGLASFSYEQYF
TRBV20-1	few	TRBJ2-3	NA	TGCAGTGCTCACCCAGGGGATACGCAGTATTTT	CSAHPGDTQYF
TRBV4-1	many	TRBJ2-6	NA	TGCGCCAGCAGCCACACAAGACCGGCCATCTCTGGGGCCAACGTCCTGACTTTC	CASSHTRPAISGANVLTF
TRBV5-5	NA	TRBJ2-5	TRBD2	TGTGCCAGCAGCCGATTCCGTAGCGGGGGGGCTGGAGAGACCCAGTACTTC	CASSRFRSGGAGETQYF
TRBV15	NA	TRBJ1-2	TRBD1	TGTGCCACCAGCAGAGATAGGGGAGGGGGCGGCTACACCTTC	CATSRDRGGGGYTF
TRBV6-5	NA	TRBJ1-3	NA	TGTGCCAGCAGTCTAACAGGGTCCACCATATATTTT	CASSLTGSTIYF
TRBV7-9	few	TRBJ2-5	TRBD1	TGTGCCAGCAGCCCACGGACAGGGGCCTCGAGAGAGACCCAGTACTTC	CASSPRTGASRETQYF
TRBV29-1	NA	TRBJ1-6	NA	TGCAGCGTTGCATTCCAGGCTCAGGGTTCACCCCTCCACTTT	CSVAFQAQGSPLHF
TRBV7-8	many	TRBJ2-2	TRBD2	TGTGCCAGCAGTCCAAACGTAGCGGGAGCCGGGGAGCTGTTTTTT	CASSPNVAGAGELFF
TRBV7-6	NA	TRBJ1-1	NA	TGTGCCAGCAGCTTAGTTGGCGGTCTGAACACTGAAGCTTTCTTT	CASSLVGGLNTEAFF
TRBV10-3	few	TRBJ2-2	TRBD1	TGTGCCATCAGTGGGGGGACAGATAACACCGGGGAGCTGTTTTTT	CAISGGTDNTGELFF
TRBV27	few	TRBJ2-1	NA	TGTGCCAGCAGGAAACGCGTTGGACCCCTGGCGACCAATGAGCAGTTCTTC	CASRKRVGPLATNEQFF
TRBV7-8	many	TRBJ2-3	TRBD1	TGTGCCAGCAGCTTCCTCGGGACAGCTAGCACAGATACGCAGTATTTT	CASSFLGTASTDTQYF
TRBV6-4	many	TRBJ2-7	NA	TGTGCCAGCAGTGACTCCATACCTACGGGACTGTACTCCTACGAGCAGTACTTC	CASSDSIPTGLYSYEQYF
TRBV28	few	TRBJ2-3	TRBD2	TGTGCCAGCAGGCCCTCATGGGCGGGAGAGAGCACAGATACGCAGTATTTT	CASRPSWAGESTDTQYF
TRBV28	many	TRBJ2-1	TRBD2	TGTGCCAGCAGCCTCCTGCCTAGCGGGAACTCCTACAATGAGCAGTTCTTC	CASSLLPSGNSYNEQFF
TRBV29-1	few	TRBJ2-5	TRBD1	TGCAGCGTCGACGGGACAGCACAAGAGACCCAGTACTTC	CSVDGTAQETQYF